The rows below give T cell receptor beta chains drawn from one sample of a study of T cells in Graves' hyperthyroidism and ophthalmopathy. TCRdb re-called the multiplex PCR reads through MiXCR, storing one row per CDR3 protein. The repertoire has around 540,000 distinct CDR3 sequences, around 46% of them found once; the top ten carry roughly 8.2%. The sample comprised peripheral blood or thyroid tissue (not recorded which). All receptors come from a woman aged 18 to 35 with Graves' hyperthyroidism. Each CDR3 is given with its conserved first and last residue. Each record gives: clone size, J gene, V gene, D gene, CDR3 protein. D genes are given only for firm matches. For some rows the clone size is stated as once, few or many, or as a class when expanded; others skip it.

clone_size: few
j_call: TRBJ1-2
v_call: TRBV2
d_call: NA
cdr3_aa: CASSPLAAMSGYTF

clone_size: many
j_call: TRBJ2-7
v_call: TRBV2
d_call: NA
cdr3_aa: CASRTTVGPTFEQYF

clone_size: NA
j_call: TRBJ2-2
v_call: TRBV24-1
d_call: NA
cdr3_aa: CATSDLSPANTGELFF

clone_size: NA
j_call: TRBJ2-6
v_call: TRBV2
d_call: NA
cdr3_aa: CAGRGGSGANVLTF

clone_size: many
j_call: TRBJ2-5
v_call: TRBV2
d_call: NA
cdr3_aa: CASSERGARFRETQYF

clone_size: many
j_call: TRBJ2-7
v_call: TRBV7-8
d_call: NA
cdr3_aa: CASSSTPQGYEQYF

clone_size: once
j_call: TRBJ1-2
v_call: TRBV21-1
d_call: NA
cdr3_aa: CASSSVEQLDGYTF

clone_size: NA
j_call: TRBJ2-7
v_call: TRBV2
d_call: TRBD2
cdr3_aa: CASRLAGGPSNEQYF

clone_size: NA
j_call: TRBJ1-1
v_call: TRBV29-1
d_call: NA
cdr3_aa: CSVETGGSEAFF

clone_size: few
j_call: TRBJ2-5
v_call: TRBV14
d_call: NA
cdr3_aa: CASSQEEPTDQETQYF

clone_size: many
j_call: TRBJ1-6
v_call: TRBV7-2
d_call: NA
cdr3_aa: CASTHTMGNSPLHF

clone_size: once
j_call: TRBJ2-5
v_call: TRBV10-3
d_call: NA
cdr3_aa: CAISGVQGRETQYF

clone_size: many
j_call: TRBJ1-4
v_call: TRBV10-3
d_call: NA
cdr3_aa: CAISESSRNEKLFF

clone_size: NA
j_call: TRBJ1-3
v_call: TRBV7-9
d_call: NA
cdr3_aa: CASSYLRTEAGNTIYF

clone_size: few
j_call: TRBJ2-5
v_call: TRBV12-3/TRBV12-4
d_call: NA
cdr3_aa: CASAKWETQYF

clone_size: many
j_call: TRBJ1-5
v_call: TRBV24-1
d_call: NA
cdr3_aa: CATSESTTASSNQPQHF

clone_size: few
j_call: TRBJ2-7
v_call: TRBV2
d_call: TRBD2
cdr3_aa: CASTGLAGGGEQYF

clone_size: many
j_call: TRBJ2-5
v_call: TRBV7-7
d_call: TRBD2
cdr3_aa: CASARGRQETQYF

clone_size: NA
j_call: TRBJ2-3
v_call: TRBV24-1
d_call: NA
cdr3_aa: CATSNRTLTDTQYF

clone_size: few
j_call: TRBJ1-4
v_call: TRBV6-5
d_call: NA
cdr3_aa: CASSYRDSGEKLFF

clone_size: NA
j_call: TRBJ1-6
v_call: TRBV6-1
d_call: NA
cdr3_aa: CASLRPSDYNSPLHF

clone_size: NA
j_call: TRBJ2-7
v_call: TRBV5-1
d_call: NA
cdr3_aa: CASSGDGYEQYF

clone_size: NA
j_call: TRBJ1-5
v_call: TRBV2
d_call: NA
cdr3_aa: CASSEWGPASNQPQHF

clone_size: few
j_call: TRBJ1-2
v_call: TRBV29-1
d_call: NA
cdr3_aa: CSVAGSGYTF

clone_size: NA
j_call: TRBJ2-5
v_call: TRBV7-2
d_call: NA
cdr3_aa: CASSRDGGLQETQYF

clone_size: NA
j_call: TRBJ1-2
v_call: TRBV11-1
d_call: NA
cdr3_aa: CASSRVLGYGYTF

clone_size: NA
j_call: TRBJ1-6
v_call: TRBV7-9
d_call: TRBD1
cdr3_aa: CASSLRSPGQGPSPLHF

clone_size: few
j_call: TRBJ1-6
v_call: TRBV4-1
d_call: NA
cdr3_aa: CASSQATEREYNSPLHF

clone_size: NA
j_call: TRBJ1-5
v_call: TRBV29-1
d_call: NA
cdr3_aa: CSEITRQSFDVNRPQHF

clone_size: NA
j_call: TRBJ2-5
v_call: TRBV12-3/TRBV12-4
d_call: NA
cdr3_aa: CASRLTGAGGETQYF

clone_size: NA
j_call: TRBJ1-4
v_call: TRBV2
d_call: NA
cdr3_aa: CASRSTTGWNEKLFF

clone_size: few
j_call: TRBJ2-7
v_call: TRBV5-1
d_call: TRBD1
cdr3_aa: CASSPSVTGPYEQYF

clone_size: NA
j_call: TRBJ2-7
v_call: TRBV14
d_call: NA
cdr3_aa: CASSQDPDISYEQYF

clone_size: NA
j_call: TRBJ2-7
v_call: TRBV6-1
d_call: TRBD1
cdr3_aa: CASTVKGIGGASVYEQYF

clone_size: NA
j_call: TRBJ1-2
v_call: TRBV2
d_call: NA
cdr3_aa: CVFAWQGDDGYTF

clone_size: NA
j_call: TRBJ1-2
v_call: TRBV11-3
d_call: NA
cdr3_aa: CAWIGRANYGYTF

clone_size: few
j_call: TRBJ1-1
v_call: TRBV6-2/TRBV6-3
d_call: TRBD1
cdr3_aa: CASSYQRQGNTEAFF

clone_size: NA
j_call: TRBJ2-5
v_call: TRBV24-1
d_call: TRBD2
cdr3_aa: CATSDPSYREGTSGETQYF

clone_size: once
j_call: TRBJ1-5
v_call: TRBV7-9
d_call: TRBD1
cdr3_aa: CASSLVAGGYSNQPQHF

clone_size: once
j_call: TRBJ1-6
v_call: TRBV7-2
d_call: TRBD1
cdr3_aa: CAARDRENSPLHF

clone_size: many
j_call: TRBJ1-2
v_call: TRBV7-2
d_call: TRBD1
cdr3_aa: CASVGQGVFGYTF

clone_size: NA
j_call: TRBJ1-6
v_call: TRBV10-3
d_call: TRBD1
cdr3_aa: CAISAGQGAKTESPLHF

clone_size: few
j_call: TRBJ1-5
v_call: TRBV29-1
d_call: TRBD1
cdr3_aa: CSVEDGQGGQPQHF

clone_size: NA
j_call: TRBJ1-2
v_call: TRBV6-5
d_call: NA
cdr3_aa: CASSYSAGTSGNTF

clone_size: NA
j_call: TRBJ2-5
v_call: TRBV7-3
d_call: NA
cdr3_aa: CASSQDQETQYF

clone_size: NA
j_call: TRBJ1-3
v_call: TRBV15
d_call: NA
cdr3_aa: CATSREVGHGNTIYF

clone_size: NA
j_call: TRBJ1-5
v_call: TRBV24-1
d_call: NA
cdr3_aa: CATSDSARDQPQHF

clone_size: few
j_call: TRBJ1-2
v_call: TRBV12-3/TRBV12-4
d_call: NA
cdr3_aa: CASRGFNGYTF

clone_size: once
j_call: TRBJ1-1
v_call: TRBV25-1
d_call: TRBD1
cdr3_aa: CASRDQGALNTEAFF

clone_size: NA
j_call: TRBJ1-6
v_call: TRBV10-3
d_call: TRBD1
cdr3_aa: CAISWDRGNSPLHF

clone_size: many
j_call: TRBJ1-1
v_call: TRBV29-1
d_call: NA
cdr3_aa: CSVDSPLGTEAFF

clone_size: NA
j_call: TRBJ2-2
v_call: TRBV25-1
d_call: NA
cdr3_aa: CASRSDTGELFF

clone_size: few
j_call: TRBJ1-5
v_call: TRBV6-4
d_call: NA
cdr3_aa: CASSEEHAPNQPQHF